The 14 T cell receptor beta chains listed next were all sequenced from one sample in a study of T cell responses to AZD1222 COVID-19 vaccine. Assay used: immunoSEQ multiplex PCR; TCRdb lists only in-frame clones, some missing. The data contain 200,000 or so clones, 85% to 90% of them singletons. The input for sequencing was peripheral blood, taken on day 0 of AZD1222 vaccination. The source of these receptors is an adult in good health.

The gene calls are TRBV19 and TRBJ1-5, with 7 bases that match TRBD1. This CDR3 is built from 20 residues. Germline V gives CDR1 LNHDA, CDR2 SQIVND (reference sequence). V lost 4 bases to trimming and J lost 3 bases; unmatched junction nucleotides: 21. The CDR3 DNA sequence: TGTGCCAGTAGTACCCGCTCCGGGGGACAGTTCAGCCCCATCAATCAGCCCCAGCATTTT. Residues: CASSTRSGGQFSPINQPQHF.

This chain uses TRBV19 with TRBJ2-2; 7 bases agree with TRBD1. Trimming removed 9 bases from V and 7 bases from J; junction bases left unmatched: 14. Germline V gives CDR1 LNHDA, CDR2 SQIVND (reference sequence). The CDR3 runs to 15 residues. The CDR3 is CASQMTGWSGGELFF. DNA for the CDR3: TGTGCCAGCCAGATGACAGGGTGGTCAGGCGGGGAGCTGTTTTTT.

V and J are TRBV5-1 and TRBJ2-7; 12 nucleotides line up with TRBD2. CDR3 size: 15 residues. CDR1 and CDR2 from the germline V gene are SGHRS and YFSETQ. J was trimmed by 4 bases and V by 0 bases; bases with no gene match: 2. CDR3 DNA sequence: TGCGCCAGCAGCTTGGAACTAGCGGGGGGATACGAGCAGTACTTC. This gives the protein CASSLELAGGYEQYF.

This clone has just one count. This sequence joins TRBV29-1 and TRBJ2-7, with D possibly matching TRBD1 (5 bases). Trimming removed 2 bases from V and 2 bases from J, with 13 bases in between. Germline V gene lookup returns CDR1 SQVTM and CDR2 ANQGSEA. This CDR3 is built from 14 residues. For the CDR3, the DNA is TGCAGCGTTGAATTCCCGCAGGGCCCCTACGAGCAGTACTTC. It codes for CSVEFPQGPYEQYF.

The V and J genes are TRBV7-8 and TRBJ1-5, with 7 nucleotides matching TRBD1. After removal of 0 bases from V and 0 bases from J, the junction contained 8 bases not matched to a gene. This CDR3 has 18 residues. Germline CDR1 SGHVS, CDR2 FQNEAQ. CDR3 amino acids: CASSLAQGGTFSNQPQHF. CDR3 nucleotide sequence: TGTGCCAGCAGCTTAGCGCAGGGGGGGACGTTTAGCAATCAGCCCCAGCATTTT.

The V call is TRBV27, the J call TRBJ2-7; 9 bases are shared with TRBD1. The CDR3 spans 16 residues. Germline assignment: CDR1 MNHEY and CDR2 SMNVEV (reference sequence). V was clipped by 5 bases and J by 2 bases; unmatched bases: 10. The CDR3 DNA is TGTGCCAGCAGTGGACAGGGGCGATCCTCCCCCTACGAGCAGTACTTC. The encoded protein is CASSGQGRSSPYEQYF.

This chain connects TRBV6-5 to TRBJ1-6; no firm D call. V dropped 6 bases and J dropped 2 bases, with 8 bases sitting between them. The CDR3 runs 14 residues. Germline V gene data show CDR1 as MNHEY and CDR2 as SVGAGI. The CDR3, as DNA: TGTGCCAGCAGCGACGGGCCCTATAATTCACCCCTCCACTTT. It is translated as CASSDGPYNSPLHF.

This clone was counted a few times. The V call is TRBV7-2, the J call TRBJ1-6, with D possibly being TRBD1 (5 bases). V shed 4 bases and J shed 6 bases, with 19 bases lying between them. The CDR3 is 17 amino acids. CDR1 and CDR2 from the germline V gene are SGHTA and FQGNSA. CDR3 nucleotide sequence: TGTGCCAGCAGCTCCATCGTCCGAAAGACAGTTAATTCACCCCTCCACTTT. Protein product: CASSSIVRKTVNSPLHF.

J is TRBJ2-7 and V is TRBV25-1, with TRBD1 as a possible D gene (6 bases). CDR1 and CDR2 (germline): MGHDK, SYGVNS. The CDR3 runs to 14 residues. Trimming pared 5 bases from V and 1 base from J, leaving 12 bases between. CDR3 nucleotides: TGTGCCAGCAGTCTCCGGGACACATCCTACGAGCAGTACTTC. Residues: CASSLRDTSYEQYF.

In DNA form, the CDR3 reads TGTGCCAGCAGTGTAGAGGGGACAGATACGCAGTATTTT. Amino acid sequence: CASSVEGTDTQYF. V is TRBV6-4 and J is TRBJ2-3; either TRBD1 or TRBD2 may fit D (5 bases each). V was pared by 4 bases and J by 3 bases, with 8 bases between. Germline lookup yields CDR1 MRHNA and CDR2 SNTAGT. The CDR3 totals 13 residues.

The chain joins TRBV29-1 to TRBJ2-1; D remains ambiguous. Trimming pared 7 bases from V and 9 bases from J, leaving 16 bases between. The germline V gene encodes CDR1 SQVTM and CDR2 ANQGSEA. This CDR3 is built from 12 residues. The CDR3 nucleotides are TGCAGCGCCACCCTGACTGGCTTTGAGCAGTTCTTC. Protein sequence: CSATLTGFEQFF.

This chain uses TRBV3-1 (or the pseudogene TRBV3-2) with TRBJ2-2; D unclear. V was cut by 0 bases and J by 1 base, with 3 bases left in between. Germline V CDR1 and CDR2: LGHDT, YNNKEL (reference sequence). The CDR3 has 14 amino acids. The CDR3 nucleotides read TGTGCCAGCAGCCAAGACGGGAACACCGGGGAGCTGTTTTTT. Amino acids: CASSQDGNTGELFF.

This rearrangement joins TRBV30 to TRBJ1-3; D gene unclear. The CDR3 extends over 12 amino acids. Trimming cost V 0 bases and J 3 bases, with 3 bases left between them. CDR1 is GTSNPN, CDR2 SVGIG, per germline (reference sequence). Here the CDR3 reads CAWSVNGNTIYF. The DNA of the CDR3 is TGTGCCTGGAGTGTAAATGGAAACACCATATATTTT.

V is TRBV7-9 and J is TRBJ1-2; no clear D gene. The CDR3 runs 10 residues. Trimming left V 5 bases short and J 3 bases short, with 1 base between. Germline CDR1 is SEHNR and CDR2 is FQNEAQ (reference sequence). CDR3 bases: TGTGCCAGCAGCGACTATGGCTACACCTTC. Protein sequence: CASSDYGYTF.